This TCR beta chain was captured by sequencing in a study of shared clonotypes between healthy human individuals. The CDR3 has 12 amino acids. Per the germline V gene, CDR1 is SEHNR and CDR2 is FQNEAQ (reference sequence). V gave up 4 bases and J gave up 7 bases, with 8 bases separating them. Measured with immunoSEQ multiplex PCR; TCRdb has only the in-frame clones, and not every one. Among roughly 2 million clones listed, 85% to 95% were seen once. This TCR was sampled from a man aged 18 to 29 in good health. The sequenced sample was naive CD4+ T cells sorted from blood. As to subset: CD45RA+ positively selected. The V gene is TRBV7-9, the J gene TRBJ2-1; D is unresolved. Here the CDR3 DNA reads TGTGCCAGCAGCTACCTTGGGAATGAGCAGTTCTTC. Translating it yields CASSYLGNEQFF. Using reference TRBV7-9 and TRBJ2-1 for the parts outside the CDR3, the full variable domain is DTGVSQNPRHKITKRGQNVTFRCDPISEHNRLYWYRQTLGQGPEFLTYFQNEAQLEKSRLLSDRFSAERPKGSFSTLEIQRTEQGDSAMYLCASSYLGNEQFFGPGTRLTVL.